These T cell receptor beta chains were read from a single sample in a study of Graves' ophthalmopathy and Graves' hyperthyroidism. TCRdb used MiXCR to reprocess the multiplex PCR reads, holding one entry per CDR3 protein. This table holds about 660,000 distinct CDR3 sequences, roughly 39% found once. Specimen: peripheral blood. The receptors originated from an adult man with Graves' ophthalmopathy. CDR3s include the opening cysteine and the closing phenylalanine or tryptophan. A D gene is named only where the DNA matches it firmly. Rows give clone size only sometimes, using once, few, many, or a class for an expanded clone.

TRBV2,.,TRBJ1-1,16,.,CASTGPGRSMNTEAFF,TGTGCCAGCACCGGACCAGGGCGGAGCATGAACACTGAAGCTTTCTTT
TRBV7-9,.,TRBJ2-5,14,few,CASSSPGMGETQYF,TGTGCCAGCAGCTCTCCCGGGATGGGAGAGACCCAGTACTTC
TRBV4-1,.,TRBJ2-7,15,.,CASSPLPGTTYEQYF,TGCGCCAGCAGCCCTCTTCCGGGAACAACCTACGAGCAGTACTTC
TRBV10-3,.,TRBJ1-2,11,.,CAMGDGYGYTF,TGTGCCATGGGGGACGGCTATGGCTACACCTTC
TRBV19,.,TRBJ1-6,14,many,CASSFTLGDSPLHF,TGTGCCAGTAGTTTCACCCTAGGTGATTCACCCCTCCACTTT
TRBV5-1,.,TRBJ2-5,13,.,CASSLIGAQTQYF,TGCGCCAGCAGCTTGATAGGGGCTCAGACCCAGTACTTC
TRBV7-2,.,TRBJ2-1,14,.,CASSLQGLLDEQFF,TGTGCCAGCAGCTTACAGGGACTTTTGGATGAGCAGTTCTTC
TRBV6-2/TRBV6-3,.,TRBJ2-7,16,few,CASSRRSGTPMGEQYF,TGTGCCAGCAGTCGACGTTCCGGGACACCCATGGGCGAGCAGTACTTC
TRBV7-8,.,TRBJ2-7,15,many,CASSLEGSTPYEQYF,TGTGCCAGCAGCCTTGAGGGCTCTACCCCCTACGAGCAGTACTTC
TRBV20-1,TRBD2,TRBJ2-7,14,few,CSASYQAGPYEQYF,TGCAGTGCTTCCTACCAAGCGGGACCCTACGAGCAGTACTTC
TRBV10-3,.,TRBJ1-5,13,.,CAISVGAGGTQHF,TGTGCCATCAGTGTCGGGGCAGGAGGGACCCAGCATTTT
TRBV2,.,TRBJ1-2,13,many,CASSEALRYGYTF,TGTGCCAGCAGTGAAGCGCTCAGATATGGCTACACCTTC
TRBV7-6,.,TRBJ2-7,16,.,CASSPATDYNDYEQYF,TGTGCCAGCTCACCTGCAACAGACTACAACGACTACGAGCAGTACTTC
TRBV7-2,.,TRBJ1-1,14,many,CASSLLLTNTEAFF,TGTGCCAGCAGCTTACTTCTGACAAACACTGAAGCTTTCTTT
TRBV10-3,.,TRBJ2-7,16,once,CASSCLRAGMDYEQYF,TGTGCCAGCAGTTGCCTCCGGGCAGGGATGGACTACGAGCAGTACTTC
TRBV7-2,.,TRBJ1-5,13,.,CASSLGLGQPRHF,TGTGCCAGCAGCTTAGGTTTGGGCCAGCCCCGGCATTTT
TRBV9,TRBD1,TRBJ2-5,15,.,CASSQSGQGRETQYF,TGTGCCAGCAGCCAATCGGGACAGGGGAGAGAGACCCAGTACTTC
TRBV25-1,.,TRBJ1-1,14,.,CASSHPRGVTEAFF,TGTGCCAGCAGTCATCCGCGGGGAGTCACTGAAGCTTTCTTT
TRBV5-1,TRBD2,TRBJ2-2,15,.,CASSRSGTNTGELFF,TGCGCCAGCAGTCGTAGCGGGACTAACACCGGGGAGCTGTTTTTT
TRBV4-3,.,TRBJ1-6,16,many,CASRLGHGYIGSPLHF,TGCGCCAGCAGGCTAGGACACGGTTACATCGGTTCACCCCTCCACTTT
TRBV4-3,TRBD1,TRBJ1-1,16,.,CASSQGTGGEWTEAFF,TGCGCCAGCAGCCAGGGGACAGGGGGCGAATGGACTGAAGCTTTCTTT
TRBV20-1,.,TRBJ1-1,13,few,CSARGRGGTEAFF,TGCAGTGCTAGAGGTCGAGGAGGCACTGAAGCTTTCTTT
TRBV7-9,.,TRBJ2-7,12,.,CAWSPQGYEQYF,TGTGCCTGGAGCCCCCAAGGGTACGAGCAGTACTTC
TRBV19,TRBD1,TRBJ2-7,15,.,CASSPRDRTAYEQYF,TGTGCCAGTAGTCCAAGGGACAGGACGGCCTACGAGCAGTACTTC
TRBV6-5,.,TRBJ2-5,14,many,CASSSRRTQETQYF,TGTGCCAGCAGCTCCCGACGGACCCAAGAGACCCAGTACTTC
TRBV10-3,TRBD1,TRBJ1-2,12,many,CANGQEGYGYTF,TGTGCCAATGGACAGGAGGGCTATGGCTACACCTTC
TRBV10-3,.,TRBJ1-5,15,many,CAISESPQGGWPQHF,TGTGCCATCAGTGAGTCTCCACAGGGAGGTTGGCCCCAGCATTTT
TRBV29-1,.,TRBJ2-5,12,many,CSVEAFRETQYF,TGCAGCGTTGAGGCCTTCCGGGAGACCCAGTACTTC
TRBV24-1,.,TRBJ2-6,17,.,CATSGRTTISGANVLTF,TGTGCCACCAGTGGAAGAACAACCATCTCTGGGGCCAACGTCCTGACTTTC
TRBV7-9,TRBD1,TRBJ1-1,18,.,CASSLVPGTGMHNTEAFF,TGTGCCAGCAGCTTAGTCCCTGGGACAGGGATGCATAACACTGAAGCTTTCTTT
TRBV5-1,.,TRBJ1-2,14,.,CASSLSRRVYGYTF,TGCGCCAGCAGCTTAAGCAGGAGGGTCTATGGCTACACCTTC
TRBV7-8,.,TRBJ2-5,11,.,CASSTPGTQYF,TGTGCCAGCAGCACACCGGGGACCCAGTACTTC
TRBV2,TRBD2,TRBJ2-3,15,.,CASRRTSGGTDTQYF,TGTGCCAGCAGGAGGACTAGCGGGGGCACAGATACGCAGTATTTT
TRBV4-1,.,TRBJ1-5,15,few,CASSRGLGSNQPQHF,TGCGCCAGCAGTAGGGGTTTGGGTAGCAATCAGCCCCAGCATTTT
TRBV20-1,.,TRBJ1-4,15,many,CSARDWEGVVEKLFF,TGCAGTGCTAGAGATTGGGAGGGAGTGGTGGAAAAACTGTTTTTT
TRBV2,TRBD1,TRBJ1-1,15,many,CASSRTGGAGTEAFF,TGTGCCAGCAGTCGGACAGGGGGCGCAGGCACTGAAGCTTTCTTT
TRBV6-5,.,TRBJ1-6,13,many,CASSYRLDSPLHF,TGTGCCAGCAGTTACCGGCTTGATTCACCCCTCCACTTT
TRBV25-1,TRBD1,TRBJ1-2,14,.,CAGRGAGGLYGYTF,TGTGCCGGCAGAGGGGCAGGGGGCCTCTATGGCTACACCTTC
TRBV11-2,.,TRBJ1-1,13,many,CATTGRINTEAFF,TGTGCCACCACGGGCCGGATAAACACTGAAGCTTTCTTT
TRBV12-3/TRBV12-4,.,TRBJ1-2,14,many,CASSSLARGYGYTF,TGTGCCAGCAGTTCCCTGGCGAGGGGGTATGGCTACACCTTC
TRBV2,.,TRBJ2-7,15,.,CASSYEAGEEYEQYF,TGTGCCAGCAGTTACGAGGCAGGGGAAGAGTACGAGCAGTACTTC
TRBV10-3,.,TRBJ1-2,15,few,CASSEYRGLGYGYTF,TGTGCCAGCAGTGAATATCGGGGGCTTGGCTATGGCTACACCTTC
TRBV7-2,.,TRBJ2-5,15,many,CASSQDPGEKETQYF,TGTGCCAGCAGCCAAGACCCCGGGGAAAAAGAGACCCAGTACTTC
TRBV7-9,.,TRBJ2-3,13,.,CASSLARADTQYF,TGTGCCAGCAGCTTAGCGAGGGCGGATACGCAGTATTTT
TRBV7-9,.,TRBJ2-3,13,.,CASTQDNTDTQYF,TGTGCCAGCACCCAGGACAACACAGATACGCAGTATTTT
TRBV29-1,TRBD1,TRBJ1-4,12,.,CSLGQGHEKLFF,TGCAGCTTGGGACAGGGGCACGAAAAACTGTTTTTT
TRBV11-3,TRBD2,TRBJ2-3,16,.,CASSWRTSGGTDTQYF,TGTGCCAGCAGCTGGAGGACTAGCGGGGGCACAGATACGCAGTATTTT
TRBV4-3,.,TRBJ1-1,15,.,CASSQDRGINTEAFF,TGCGCCAGCAGCCAAGATCGGGGGATCAACACTGAAGCTTTCTTT
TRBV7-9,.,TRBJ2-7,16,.,CASSLRAGDGTYEQYF,TGTGCCAGCAGCCTTCGGGCAGGGGACGGGACCTACGAGCAGTACTTC
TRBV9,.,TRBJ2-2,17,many,CASSVALLAANTGELFF,TGTGCCAGCAGCGTAGCTCTCCTAGCCGCGAACACCGGGGAGCTGTTTTTT
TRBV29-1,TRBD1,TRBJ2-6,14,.,CSVEEATGDRVLTF,TGCAGCGTTGAAGAGGCGACAGGGGATCGCGTCCTGACTTTC
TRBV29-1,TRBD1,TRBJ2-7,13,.,CSVGRQGDYEQYF,TGCAGCGTCGGGAGACAGGGGGACTACGAGCAGTACTTC
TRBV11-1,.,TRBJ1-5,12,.,CASSQLDEPQHF,TGTGCCAGCAGCCAACTGGATGAACCCCAGCATTTT
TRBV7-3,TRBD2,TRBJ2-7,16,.,CASSLSAGLAGHEQYF,TGTGCCAGCAGCTTGAGTGCGGGACTAGCGGGACACGAGCAGTACTTC
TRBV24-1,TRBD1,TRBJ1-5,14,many,CATSAGQGIQPQHF,TGTGCCACCAGTGCGGGACAGGGGATCCAGCCCCAGCATTTT
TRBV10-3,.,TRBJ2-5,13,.,CAISGTGQETQYF,TGTGCCATCAGTGGGACGGGGCAGGAGACCCAGTACTTC
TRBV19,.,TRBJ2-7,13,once,CANSISRGYGQYF,TGTGCCAATAGTATTTCACGCGGATACGGGCAGTACTTC
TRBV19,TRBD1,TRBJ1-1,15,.,CASPRDRGVLGEAFF,TGTGCCAGCCCCCGGGACAGGGGGGTTCTCGGTGAAGCTTTCTTT
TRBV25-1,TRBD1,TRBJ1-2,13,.,CASTGQGAYGYTF,TGTGCCAGCACCGGACAGGGTGCTTATGGCTACACCTTC
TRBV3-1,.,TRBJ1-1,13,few,CASSRQANTEAFF,TGTGCCAGCAGTAGACAGGCCAACACTGAAGCTTTCTTT